The 8 T cell receptor beta chains reported below all come from one sample, sequenced in a study of blood T cell repertoires in COVID-19. Profiled with immunoSEQ multiplex PCR; TCRdb holds only in-frame clones, not every one. The data contain over 300,000 clones, more than 75% of them singletons. Sequencing input: PBMCs or T cells enriched from blood (not recorded which). These receptor sequences come from a woman in her 30s with acute COVID-19.

The V call is TRBV24-1, the J call TRBJ1-2; D not resolved. The CDR3 has 16 amino acids. CDR1 KGHDR and CDR2 SFDVKD come from the germline V gene. The ends were cut back, 4 bases at V and 7 bases at J, with 21 bases in the middle. The CDR3 here is CATSDALTVAGGGYTF. The CDR3 DNA reads as TGTGCCACCAGTGACGCCTTGACGGTCGCCGGAGGTGGCTACACCTTC.

This rearrangement joins TRBV7-8 to TRBJ2-1; no reliable D call. Per the germline V gene, CDR1 is SGHVS and CDR2 is FQNEAQ. Trimming took off 8 bases at V and 0 bases at J, with 8 bases between the two ends. This CDR3 has 13 residues. This CDR3 reads CASVFSSYNEQFF. CDR3 coding DNA: TGTGCCAGCGTTTTCAGCTCCTACAATGAGCAGTTCTTC.

The chain combines TRBV5-6 with TRBJ2-7; 7 nucleotides match TRBD1. In germline, CDR1 is SGHDT, CDR2 YYEEEE. Trimming at V came to 3 bases and at J to 0 bases, leaving 6 bases not matched to a gene. The CDR3 has 15 residues. For the CDR3, the DNA is TGTGCCAGCAGCTATGGTGCAGGGGGCTCCTACGAGCAGTACTTC. Its translation: CASSYGAGGSYEQYF.

The chain uses TRBV25-1 and TRBJ2-1; TRBD2 matches 9 bases. The ends lost 4 bases at V and 7 bases at J; junction bases unmatched: 8. CDR1 and CDR2 from the germline V gene are MGHDK and SYGVNS. The CDR3 has 15 amino acids. The CDR3 sequence is CASSAGSGGGNEQFF. The CDR3 DNA is TGTGCCAGCAGTGCGGGTAGCGGGGGAGGGAATGAGCAGTTCTTC.

V gene TRBV21-1 combines with J gene TRBJ1-3; the table assigns TRBD1, which was not confirmed against the DNA. TRBV21-1 is a pseudogene segment. The CDR3 loop spans 20 amino acids. The CDR3 DNA reads as TGTGCCAGCAGCCAGTTTCCGGGACAGGGATCCCCCTATTGTGGAAACACCATATATTTT. This gives the protein CASSQFPGQGSPYCGNTIYF.

The chain has TRBV29-1 and TRBJ1-2, with 8 bases that match TRBD1. The CDR3 spans 14 residues. The V segment lost 6 bases and the J segment 7 bases; nucleotides outside the gene matches: 13. Germline assignment: CDR1 SQVTM and CDR2 ANQGSEA. The CDR3 loop is CSVDAQGARAGYTF. As DNA, the CDR3 is TGCAGCGTCGATGCGCAGGGGGCCCGGGCTGGCTACACCTTC. Full variable domain (missing parts from reference TRBV29-1 and TRBJ1-2): SAVISQKPSRDICQRGTSLTIQCQVDSQVTMMFWYRQQPGQSLTLIATANQGSEATYESGFVIDKFPISRPNLTFSTLTVSNMSPEDSSIYLCSVDAQGARAGYTFGSGTRLTVV.

V usage is TRBV4-1 and J usage is TRBJ2-1; TRBD2 agrees at 9 bases. CDR1 and CDR2 from the germline V gene are MGHRA and YSYEKL. CDR3 size: 18 residues. V lost 1 base, J lost 6 bases, and 13 bases stayed unmatched. CDR3 loop: CASSQATAGGPIVNEQFF. The CDR3 coding sequence is TGCGCCAGCAGCCAAGCGACGGCGGGGGGGCCAATAGTCAATGAGCAGTTCTTC.

The chain couples TRBV10-3 to TRBJ1-2; 9 bases align to TRBD1. V lost 6 bases to trimming and J lost 3 bases; unmatched junction nucleotides: 5. This CDR3 contains 14 residues. Looked up from germline, CDR1 is ENHRY and CDR2 is SYGVKD. CDR3 protein: CAIRSDRGDYGYTF. The CDR3 bases are TGTGCCATCAGATCCGACAGGGGGGACTATGGCTACACCTTC.